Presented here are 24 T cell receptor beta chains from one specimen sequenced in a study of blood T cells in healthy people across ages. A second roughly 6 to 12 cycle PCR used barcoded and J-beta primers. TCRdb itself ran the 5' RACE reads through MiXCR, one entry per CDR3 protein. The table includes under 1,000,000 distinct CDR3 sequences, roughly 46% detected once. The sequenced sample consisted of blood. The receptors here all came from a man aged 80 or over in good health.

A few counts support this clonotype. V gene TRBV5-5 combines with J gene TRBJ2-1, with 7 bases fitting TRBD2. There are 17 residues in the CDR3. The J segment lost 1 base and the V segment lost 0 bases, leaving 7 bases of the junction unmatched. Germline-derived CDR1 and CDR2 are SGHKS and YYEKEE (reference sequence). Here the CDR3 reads CASSLAAAGESYNEQFF. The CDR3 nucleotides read TGTGCCAGCAGCTTGGCCGCGGCGGGAGAGTCCTACAATGAGCAGTTCTTC.

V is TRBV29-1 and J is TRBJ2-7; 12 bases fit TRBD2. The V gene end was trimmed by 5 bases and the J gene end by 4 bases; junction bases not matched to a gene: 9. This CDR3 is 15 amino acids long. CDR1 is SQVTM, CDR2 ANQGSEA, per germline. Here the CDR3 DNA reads TGCAGCGTTCCGTCGACTAGCGGGAGCAGGTACGAGCAGTACTTC. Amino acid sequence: CSVPSTSGSRYEQYF.

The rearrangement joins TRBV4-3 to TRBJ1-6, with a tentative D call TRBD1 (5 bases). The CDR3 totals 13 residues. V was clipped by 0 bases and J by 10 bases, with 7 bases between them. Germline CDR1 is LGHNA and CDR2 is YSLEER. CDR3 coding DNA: TGCGCCAGCAGCCAAGAAAGGGGATCACCCCTCCACTTT. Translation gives CASSQERGSPLHF.

The CDR3 nucleotides read TGCGCCAGCCGAGAGGAAAGTAGCACAGATACGCAGTATTTT. As protein: CASREESSTDTQYF. The chain couples TRBV4-1 to TRBJ2-3; D is uncertain. The germline V and J ends were trimmed by 8 bases and 0 bases, with 12 bases remaining between them. The germline V gene has CDR1 MGHRA and CDR2 YSYEKL. There are 14 residues in the CDR3.

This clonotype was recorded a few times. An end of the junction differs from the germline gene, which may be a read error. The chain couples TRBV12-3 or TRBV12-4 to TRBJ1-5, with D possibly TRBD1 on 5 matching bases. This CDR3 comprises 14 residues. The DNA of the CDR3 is TGTGCCAGCAGCTTCGCGGGGCGCAACCAGCCCCAGCATTTT. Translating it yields CASSFAGRNQPQHF.

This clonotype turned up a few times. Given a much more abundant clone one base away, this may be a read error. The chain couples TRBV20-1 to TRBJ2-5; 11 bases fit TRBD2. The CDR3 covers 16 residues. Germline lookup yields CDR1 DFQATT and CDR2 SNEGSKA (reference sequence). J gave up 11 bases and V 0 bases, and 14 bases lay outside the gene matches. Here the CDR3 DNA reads TGCAGTGCTAGAGATAAAACTAGCGGGAGCAAGGGTGAGCAGTACTTC. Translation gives CSARDKTSGSKGEQYF.

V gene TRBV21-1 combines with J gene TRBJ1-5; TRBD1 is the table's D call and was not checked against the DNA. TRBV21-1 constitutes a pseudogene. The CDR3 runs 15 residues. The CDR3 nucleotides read TGTGCCAGCAGCAAAGGGTGGGCAGGGGCGGAGCCCCAGCATTTT. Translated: CASSKGWAGAEPQHF.

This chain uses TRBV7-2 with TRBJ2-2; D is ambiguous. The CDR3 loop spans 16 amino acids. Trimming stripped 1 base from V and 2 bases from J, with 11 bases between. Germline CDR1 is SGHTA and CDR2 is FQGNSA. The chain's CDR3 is CASSLGASANTGELFF. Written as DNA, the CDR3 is TGTGCCAGCAGCTTAGGAGCCAGCGCCAACACCGGGGAGCTGTTTTTT.

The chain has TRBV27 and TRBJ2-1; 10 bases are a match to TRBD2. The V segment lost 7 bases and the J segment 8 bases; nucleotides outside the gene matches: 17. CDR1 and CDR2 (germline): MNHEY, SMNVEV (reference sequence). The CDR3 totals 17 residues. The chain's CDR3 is CASKTGASGRVRDEQFF. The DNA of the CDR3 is TGTGCCAGCAAGACTGGGGCTAGCGGGAGAGTCCGGGATGAGCAGTTCTTC.

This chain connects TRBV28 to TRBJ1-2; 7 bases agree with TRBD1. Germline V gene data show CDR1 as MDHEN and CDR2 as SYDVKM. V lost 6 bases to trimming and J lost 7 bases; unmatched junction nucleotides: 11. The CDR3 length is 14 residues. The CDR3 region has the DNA TGTGCCAGCAGCTTGAACAGGGGTGAATCTGGCTACACCTTC. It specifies CASSLNRGESGYTF.

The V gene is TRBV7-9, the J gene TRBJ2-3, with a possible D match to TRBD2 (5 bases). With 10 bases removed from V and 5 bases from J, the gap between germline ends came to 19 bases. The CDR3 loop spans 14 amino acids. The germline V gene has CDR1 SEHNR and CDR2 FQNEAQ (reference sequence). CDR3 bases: TGTGCCATCGGTATCGAGGGCCCGCGAGATACGCAGTATTTT. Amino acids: CAIGIEGPRDTQYF.

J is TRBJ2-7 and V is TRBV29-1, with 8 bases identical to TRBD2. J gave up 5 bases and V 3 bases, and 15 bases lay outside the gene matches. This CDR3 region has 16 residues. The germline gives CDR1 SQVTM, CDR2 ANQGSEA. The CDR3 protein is CSVDGLLAGGGNEQYF. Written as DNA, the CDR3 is TGCAGCGTTGATGGTTTGCTAGCGGGTGGAGGGAACGAGCAGTACTTC.

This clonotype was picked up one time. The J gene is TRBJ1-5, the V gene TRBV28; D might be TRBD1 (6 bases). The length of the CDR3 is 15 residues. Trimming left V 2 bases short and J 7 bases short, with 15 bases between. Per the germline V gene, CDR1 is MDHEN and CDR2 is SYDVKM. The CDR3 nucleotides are TGTGCCAGCAGTTTAGGAGGGGGAGGAGAGCAGCCCCAGCATTTT. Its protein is CASSLGGGGEQPQHF.

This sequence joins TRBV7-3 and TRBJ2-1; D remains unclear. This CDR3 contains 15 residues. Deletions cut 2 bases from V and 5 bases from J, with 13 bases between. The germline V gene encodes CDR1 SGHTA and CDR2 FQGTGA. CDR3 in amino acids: CASSLGTTPNNEQFF. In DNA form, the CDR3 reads TGTGCCAGCAGCTTAGGTACTACACCGAACAATGAGCAGTTCTTC.

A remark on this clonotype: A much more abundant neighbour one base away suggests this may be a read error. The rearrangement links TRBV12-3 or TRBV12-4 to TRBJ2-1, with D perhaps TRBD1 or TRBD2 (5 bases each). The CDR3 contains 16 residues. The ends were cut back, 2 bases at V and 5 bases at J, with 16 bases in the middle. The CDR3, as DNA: TGTGCCAGCAGTTTATCTACGGGGCCAACCCACAATGAGCAGTTCTTC. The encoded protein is CASSLSTGPTHNEQFF.

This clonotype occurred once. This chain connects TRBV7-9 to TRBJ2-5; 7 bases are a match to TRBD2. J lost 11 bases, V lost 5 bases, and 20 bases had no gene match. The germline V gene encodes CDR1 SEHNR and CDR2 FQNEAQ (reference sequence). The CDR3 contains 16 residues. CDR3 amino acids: CASSLGETSLVFEQYF. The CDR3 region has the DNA TGTGCCAGCAGCCTGGGGGAGACTAGCTTGGTATTTGAGCAGTACTTC.

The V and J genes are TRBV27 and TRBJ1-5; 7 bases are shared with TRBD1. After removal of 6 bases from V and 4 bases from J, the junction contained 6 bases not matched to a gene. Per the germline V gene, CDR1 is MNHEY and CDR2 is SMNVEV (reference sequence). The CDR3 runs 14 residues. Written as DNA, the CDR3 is TGTGCCAGCAGCAGAACAGGGGTAAATCAGCCCCAGCATTTT. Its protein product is CASSRTGVNQPQHF.

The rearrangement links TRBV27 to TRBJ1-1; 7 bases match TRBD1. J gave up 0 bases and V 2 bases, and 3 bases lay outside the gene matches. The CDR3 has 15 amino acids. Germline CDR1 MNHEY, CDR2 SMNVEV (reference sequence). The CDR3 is CASSLEGQLNTEAFF. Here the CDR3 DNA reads TGTGCCAGCAGTTTAGAGGGACAGCTGAACACTGAAGCTTTCTTT.

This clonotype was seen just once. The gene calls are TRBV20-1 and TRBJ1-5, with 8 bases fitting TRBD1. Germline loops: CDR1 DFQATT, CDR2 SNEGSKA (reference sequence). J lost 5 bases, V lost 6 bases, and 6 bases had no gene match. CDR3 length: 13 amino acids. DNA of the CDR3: TGCAGTGCAGGACAGGGCTGGGATCAGCCCCAGCATTTT. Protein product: CSAGQGWDQPQHF.

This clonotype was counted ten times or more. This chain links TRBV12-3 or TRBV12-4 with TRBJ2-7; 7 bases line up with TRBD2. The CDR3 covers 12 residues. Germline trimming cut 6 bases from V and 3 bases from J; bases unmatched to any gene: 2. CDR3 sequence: CASRGLLYEQYF. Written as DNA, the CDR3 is TGTGCCAGCAGGGGACTACTCTACGAGCAGTACTTC.

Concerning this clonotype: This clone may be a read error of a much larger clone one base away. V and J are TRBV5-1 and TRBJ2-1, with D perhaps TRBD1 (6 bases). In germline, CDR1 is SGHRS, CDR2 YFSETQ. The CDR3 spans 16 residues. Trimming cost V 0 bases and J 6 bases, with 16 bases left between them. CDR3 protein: CASSLVAGTPCNEQFF. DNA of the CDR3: TGCGCCAGCAGCTTGGTGGCCGGGACACCCTGCAATGAGCAGTTCTTC.

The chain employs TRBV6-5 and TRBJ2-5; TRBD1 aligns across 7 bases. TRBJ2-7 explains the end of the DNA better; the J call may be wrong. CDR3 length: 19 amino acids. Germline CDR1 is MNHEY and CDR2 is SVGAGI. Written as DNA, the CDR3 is TGTGCCAGCAGTTACTCACAGGACAGGACGCCGCACTCCACCTACGAGCAGTACTTC. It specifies CASSYSQDRTPHSTYEQYF.

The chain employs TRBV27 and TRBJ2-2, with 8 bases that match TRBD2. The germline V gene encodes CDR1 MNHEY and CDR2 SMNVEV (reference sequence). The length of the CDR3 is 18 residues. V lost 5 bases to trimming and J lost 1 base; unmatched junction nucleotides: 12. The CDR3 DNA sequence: TGTGCCAGCAGTAAGCGGAGAGTGGCGGGGGGGAACACCGGGGAGCTGTTTTTT. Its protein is CASSKRRVAGGNTGELFF.

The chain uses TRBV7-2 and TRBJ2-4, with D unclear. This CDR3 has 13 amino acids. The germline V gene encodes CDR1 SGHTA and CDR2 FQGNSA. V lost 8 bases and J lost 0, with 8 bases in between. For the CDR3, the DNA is TGTGCCAGCGGAGAGCTAGCCAAAAACATTCAGTACTTC. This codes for CASGELAKNIQYF.